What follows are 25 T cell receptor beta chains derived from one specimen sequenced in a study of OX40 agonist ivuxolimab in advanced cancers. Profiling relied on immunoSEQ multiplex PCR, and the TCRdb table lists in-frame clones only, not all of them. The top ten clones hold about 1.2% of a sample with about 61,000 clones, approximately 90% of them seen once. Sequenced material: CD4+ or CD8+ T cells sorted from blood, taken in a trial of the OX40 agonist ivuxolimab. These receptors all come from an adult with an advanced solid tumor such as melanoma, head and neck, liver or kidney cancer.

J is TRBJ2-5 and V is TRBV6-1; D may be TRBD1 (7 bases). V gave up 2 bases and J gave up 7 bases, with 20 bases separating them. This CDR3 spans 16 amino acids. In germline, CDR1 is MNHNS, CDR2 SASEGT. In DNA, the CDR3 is TGTGCCAGCAGTGAAAGGGGGGACAGTGTTTTTGTGACCCAGTACTTC. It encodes CASSERGDSVFVTQYF.

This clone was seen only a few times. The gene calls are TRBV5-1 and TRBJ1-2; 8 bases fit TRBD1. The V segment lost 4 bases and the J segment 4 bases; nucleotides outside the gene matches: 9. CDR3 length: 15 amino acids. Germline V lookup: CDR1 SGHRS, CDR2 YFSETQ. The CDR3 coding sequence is TGCGCCAGCAGCACCGGATGGGGACAGGCCTATGGCTACACCTTC. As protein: CASSTGWGQAYGYTF.

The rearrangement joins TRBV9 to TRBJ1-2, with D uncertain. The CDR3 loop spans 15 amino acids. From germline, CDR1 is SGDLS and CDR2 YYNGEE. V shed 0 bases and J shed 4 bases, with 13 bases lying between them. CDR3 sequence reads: CASSVGSQRPYGYTF. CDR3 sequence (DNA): TGTGCCAGCAGCGTAGGCTCACAGAGACCCTATGGCTACACCTTC.

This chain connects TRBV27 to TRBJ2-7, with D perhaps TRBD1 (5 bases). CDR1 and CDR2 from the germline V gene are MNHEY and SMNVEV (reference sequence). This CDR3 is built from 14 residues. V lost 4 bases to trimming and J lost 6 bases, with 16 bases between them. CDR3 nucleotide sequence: TGTGCCAGCAGTTCGGGCCGAGACAGTGGCGAGCAGTACTTC. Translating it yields CASSSGRDSGEQYF.

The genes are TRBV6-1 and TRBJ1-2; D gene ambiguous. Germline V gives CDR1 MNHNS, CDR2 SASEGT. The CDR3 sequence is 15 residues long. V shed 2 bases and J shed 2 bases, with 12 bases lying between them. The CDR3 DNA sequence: TGTGCCAGCAGTGAACGGTGGGAGATAAACTATGGCTACACCTTC. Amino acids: CASSERWEINYGYTF.

In nucleotides, the CDR3 is TGTGCCAGCAGCCCCAGGCCCCGGGCCGACTCACCCCTCCACTTT. Translated, it gives CASSPRPRADSPLHF. The genes are TRBV11-2 and TRBJ1-6; D gene ambiguous. The CDR3 is made up of 15 amino acids. Germline CDR1 reads SGHAT; CDR2 reads FQNNGV. The V and J ends lost 5 bases and 10 bases respectively, with 18 bases between them.

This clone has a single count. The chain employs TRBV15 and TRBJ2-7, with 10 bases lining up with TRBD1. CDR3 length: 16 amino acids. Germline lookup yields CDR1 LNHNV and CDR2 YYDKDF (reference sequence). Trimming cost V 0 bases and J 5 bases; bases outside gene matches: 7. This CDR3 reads CATSREWGQGSHEQYF. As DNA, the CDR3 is TGTGCCACCAGCAGAGAATGGGGACAGGGGTCCCACGAGCAGTACTTC.

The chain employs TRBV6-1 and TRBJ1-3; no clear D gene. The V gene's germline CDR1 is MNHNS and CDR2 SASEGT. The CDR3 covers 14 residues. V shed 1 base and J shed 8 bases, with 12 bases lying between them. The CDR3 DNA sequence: TGTGCCAGCAGTGAAGAGGTTATGGGAGACACCATATATTTT. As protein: CASSEEVMGDTIYF.

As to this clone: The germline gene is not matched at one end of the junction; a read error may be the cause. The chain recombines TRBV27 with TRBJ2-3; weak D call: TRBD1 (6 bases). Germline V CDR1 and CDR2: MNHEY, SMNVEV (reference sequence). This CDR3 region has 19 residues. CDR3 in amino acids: CTSSLSRTAGAWGTDTQYF. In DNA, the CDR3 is TGTACCAGCAGTTTATCGCGAACCGCAGGGGCGTGGGGCACAGATACGCAGTATTTT.

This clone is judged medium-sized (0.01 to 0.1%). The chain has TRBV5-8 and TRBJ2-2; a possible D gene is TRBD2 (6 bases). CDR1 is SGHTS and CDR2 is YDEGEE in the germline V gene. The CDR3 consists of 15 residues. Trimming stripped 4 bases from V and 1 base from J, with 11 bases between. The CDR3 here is CASSRGRLNTGELFF. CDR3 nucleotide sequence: TGTGCCAGCAGCCGGGGGAGGTTGAACACCGGGGAGCTGTTTTTT.

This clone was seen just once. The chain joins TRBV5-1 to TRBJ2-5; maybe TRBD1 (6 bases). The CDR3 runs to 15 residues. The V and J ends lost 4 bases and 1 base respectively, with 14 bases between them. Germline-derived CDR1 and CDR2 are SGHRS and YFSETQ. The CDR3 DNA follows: TGCGCCAGCAGCCTTTCAGGGGCCCTCCAAGAGACCCAGTACTTC. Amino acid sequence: CASSLSGALQETQYF.

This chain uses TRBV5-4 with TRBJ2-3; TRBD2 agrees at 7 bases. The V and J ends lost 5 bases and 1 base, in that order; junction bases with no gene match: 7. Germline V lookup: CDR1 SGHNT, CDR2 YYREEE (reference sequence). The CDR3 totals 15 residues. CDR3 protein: CASSPQAGGTDTQYF. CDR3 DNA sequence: TGTGCCAGCAGTCCCCAGGCGGGGGGCACAGATACGCAGTATTTT.

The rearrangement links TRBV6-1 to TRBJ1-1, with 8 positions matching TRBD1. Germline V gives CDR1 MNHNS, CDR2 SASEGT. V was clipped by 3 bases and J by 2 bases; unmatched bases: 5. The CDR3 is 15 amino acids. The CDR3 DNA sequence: TGTGCCAGCAGTGAGAGGGGGACAGGCAACACTGAAGCTTTCTTT. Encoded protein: CASSERGTGNTEAFF.

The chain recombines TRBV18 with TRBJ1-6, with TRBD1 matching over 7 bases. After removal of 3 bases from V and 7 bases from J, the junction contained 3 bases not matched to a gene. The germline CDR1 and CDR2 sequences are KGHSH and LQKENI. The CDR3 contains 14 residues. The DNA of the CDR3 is TGTGCCAGCTCACCTCAGGGGGAGAATTCACCCCTCCACTTT. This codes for CASSPQGENSPLHF.

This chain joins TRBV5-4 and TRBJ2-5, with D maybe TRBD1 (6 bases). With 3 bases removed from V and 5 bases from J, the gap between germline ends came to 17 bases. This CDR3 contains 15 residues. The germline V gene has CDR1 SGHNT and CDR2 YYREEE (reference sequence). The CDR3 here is CASSSMQGPAETQYF. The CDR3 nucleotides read TGTGCCAGCAGCTCCATGCAGGGGCCCGCGGAGACCCAGTACTTC.

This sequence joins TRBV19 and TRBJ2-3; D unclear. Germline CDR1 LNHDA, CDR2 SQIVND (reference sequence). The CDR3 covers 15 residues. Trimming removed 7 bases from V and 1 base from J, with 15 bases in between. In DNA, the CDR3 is TGTGCCAGTAAGGACGTTGCATTACGCACAGATACGCAGTATTTT. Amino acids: CASKDVALRTDTQYF.

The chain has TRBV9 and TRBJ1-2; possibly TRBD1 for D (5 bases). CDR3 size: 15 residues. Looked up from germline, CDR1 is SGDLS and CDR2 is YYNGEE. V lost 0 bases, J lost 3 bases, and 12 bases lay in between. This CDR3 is CASSVGRAEDYGYTF. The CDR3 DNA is TGTGCCAGCAGCGTAGGCAGGGCCGAAGACTATGGCTACACCTTC.

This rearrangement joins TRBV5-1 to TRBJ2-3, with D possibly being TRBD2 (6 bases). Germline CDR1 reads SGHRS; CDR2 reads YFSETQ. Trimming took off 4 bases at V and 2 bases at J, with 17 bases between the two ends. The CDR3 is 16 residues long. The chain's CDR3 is CASSLTPGTHTDTQYF. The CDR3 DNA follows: TGCGCCAGCAGCCTCACTCCCGGGACTCACACAGATACGCAGTATTTT. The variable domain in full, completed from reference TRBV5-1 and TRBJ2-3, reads KAGVTQTPRYLIKTRGQQVTLSCSPISGHRSVSWYQQTPGQGLQFLFEYFSETQRNKGNFPGRFSGRQFSNSRSEMNVSTLELGDSALYLCASSLTPGTHTDTQYFGPGTRLTVL.

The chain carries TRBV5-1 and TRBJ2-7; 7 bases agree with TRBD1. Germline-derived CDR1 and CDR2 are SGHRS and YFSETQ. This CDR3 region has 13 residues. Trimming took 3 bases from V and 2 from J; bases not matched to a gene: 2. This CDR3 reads CASSSDRAYEQYF. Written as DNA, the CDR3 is TGCGCCAGCAGCTCCGACAGGGCCTACGAGCAGTACTTC.

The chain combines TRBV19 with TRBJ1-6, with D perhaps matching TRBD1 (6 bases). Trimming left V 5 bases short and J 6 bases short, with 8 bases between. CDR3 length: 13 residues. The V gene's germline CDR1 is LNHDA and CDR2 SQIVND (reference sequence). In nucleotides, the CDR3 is TGTGCCAGTAGTGGACAGCCTAATTCACCCCTCCACTTT. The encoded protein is CASSGQPNSPLHF.

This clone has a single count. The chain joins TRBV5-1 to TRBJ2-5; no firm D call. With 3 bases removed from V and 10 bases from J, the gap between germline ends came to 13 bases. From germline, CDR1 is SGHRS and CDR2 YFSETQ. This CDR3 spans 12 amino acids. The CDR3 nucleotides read TGCGCCAGCAGCTCGACCAATGCCAACCAGTACTTC. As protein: CASSSTNANQYF.

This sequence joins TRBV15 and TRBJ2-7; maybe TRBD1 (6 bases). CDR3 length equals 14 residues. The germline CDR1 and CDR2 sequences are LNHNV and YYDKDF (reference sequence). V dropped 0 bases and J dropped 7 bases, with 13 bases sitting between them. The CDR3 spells CATSRETGGWEQYF. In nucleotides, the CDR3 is TGTGCCACCAGCAGAGAGACTGGGGGCTGGGAGCAGTACTTC. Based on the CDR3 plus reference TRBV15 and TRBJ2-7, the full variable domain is DAMVIQNPRYQVTQFGKPVTLSCSQTLNHNVMYWYQQKSSQAPKLLFHYYDKDFNNEADTPDNFQSRRPNTSFCFLDIRSPGLGDTAMYLCATSRETGGWEQYFGPGTRLTVT.

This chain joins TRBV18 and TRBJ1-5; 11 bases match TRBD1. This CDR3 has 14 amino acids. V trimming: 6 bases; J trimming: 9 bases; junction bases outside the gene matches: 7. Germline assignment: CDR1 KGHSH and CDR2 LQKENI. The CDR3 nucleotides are TGTGCCAGCTCGGGGGGACAGGGGGTTCGGCCCCAGCATTTT. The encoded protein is CASSGGQGVRPQHF.

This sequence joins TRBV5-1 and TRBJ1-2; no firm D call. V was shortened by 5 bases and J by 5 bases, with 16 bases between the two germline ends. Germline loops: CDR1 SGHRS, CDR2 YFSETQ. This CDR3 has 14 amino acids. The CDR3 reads CASSPGGGWYGYTF. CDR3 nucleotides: TGCGCCAGCAGTCCGGGCGGAGGGTGGTATGGCTACACCTTC.

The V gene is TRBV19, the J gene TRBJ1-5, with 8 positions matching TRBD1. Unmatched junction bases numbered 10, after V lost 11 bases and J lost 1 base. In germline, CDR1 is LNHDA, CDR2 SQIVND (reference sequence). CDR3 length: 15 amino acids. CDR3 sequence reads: CASRTGGKSNQPQHF. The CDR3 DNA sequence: TGTGCCTCACGTACAGGGGGAAAAAGCAATCAGCCCCAGCATTTT.